This entry is about one T cell receptor beta chain. The CDR3 contains 15 residues. The junction had 3 bases not matched to a gene; V was cut back by 2 bases and J by 3 bases. Germline CDR1 SGHDT, CDR2 YYEEEE. Indicated treatment: randomized to nivolumab then ipilimumab (arm A) or the reverse (arm B). Live CD3+CD8+ CD19− CD56− cells were sorted from PBMCs. The data are from a study of sequential checkpoint blockade in melanoma. Study-wide context: Randomization was 1:1 between first-line nivolumab→ipilimumab and ipilimumab→nivolumab.

Sequenced by immunoSEQ multiplex PCR; TCRdb stores in-frame clones only, minus some. The table shows about 22,000 clones, with roughly 75% occurring only once. This material consisted of CD8+ T cells sorted from blood (inferred from file names), taken from a patient given nivolumab and ipilimumab in sequence. The TCR was taken from a human donor with melanoma. The chain employs TRBV5-6 and TRBJ2-2, with 8 bases that match TRBD1. The CDR3 coding sequence is TGTGCCAGCAGCTTTGACAGGGGTGACACCGGGGAGCTGTTTTTT. It is translated as CASSFDRGDTGELFF.